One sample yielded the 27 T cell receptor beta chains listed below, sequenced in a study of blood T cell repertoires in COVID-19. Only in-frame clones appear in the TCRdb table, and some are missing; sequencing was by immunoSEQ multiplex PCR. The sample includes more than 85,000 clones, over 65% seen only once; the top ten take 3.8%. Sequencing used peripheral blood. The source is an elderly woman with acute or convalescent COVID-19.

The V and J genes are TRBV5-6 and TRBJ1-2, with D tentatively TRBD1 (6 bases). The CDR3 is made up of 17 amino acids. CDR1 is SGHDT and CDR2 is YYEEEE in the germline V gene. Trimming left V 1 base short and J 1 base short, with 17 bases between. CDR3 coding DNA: TGTGCCAGCAGCTTGAGGGTAGGCGGGGGGCATAACTATGGCTACACCTTC. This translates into CASSLRVGGGHNYGYTF.

CDR3: CASSADRGRVNTEAFF. The CDR3 nucleotides are TGTGCCAGCAGTGCCGACAGGGGGCGGGTGAACACTGAAGCTTTCTTT. The genes are TRBV27 and TRBJ1-1, with 10 bases aligning to TRBD1. With 5 bases clipped from V and 0 bases from J, the junction kept 6 bases outside the gene matches. The germline CDR1 and CDR2 sequences are MNHEY and SMNVEV (reference sequence). The CDR3 has 16 residues.

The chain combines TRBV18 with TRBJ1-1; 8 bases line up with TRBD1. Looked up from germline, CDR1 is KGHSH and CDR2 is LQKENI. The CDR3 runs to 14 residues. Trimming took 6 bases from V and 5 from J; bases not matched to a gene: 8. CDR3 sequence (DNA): TGTGCCAGCTCCCTGTGGACAGGGAGAACTGAAGCTTTCTTT. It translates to CASSLWTGRTEAFF.

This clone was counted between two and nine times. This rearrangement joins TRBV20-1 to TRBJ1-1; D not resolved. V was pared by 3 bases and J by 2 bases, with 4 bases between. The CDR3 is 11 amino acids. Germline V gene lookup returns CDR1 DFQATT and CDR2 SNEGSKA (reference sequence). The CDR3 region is CSASQNTEAFF. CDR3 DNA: TGCAGTGCTAGTCAAAACACTGAAGCTTTCTTT.

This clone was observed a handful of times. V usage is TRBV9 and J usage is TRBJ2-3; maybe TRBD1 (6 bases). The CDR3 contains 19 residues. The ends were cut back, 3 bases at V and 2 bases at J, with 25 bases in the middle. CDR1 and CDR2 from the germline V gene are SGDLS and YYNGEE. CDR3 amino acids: CASSGNLLLGGSNTDTQYF. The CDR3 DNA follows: TGTGCCAGCAGCGGAAATCTACTATTAGGGGGATCGAACACAGATACGCAGTATTTT.

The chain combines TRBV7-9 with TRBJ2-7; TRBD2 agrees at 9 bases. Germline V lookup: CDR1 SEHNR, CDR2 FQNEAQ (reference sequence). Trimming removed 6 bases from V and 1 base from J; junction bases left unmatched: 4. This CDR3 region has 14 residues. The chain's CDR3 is CASRREGLSYEQYF. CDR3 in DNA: TGTGCCAGCAGGCGGGAGGGCCTGTCCTACGAGCAGTACTTC. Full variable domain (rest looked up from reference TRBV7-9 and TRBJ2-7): DTGVSQNPRHKITKRGQNVTFRCDPISEHNRLYWYRQTLGQGPEFLTYFQNEAQLEKSRLLSDRFSAERPKGSFSTLEIQRTEQGDSAMYLCASRREGLSYEQYFGPGTRLTVT.

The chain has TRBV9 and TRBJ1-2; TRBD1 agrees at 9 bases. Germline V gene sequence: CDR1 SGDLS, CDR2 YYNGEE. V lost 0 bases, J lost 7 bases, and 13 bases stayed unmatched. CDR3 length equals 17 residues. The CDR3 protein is CASSVVRTGAVSGGYTF. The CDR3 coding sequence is TGTGCCAGCAGCGTAGTCAGGACAGGGGCGGTATCGGGTGGCTACACCTTC.

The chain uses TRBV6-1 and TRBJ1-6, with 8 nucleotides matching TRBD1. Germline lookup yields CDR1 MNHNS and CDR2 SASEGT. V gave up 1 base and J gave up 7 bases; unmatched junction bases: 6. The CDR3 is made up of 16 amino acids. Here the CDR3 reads CASSEERTGWNSPLHF. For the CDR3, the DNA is TGTGCCAGCAGTGAAGAGAGGACAGGGTGGAATTCACCCCTCCACTTT.

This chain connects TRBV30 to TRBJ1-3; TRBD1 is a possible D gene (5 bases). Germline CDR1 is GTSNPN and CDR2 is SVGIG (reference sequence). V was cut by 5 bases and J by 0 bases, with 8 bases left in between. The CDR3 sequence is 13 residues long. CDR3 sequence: CAWGRASGNTIYF. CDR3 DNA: TGTGCCTGGGGCAGGGCCTCTGGAAACACCATATATTTT.

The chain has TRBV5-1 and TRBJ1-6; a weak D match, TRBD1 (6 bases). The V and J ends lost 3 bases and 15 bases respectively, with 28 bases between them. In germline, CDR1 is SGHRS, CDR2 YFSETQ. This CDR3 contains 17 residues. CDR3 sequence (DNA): TGCGCCAGCAGCTCGTTGCCAGGGGCACCCTCCACGTCAAACCTCCACTTT. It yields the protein CASSSLPGAPSTSNLHF.

In nucleotides, the CDR3 is TGTGCCAGCAGTCGAAACACTCACAGCTACGAGCAGTACTTC. Translation: CASSRNTHSYEQYF. The rearrangement uses TRBV3-1 (or the pseudogene TRBV3-2) and TRBJ2-7; D uncertain. This CDR3 region has 14 residues. Trimming cost V 6 bases and J 3 bases, with 15 bases left between them. CDR1 is LGHDT and CDR2 is YNNKEL in the germline V gene (reference sequence).

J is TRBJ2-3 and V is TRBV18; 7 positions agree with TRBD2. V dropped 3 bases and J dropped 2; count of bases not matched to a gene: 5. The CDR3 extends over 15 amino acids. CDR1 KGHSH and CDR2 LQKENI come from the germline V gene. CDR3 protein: CASSPKRGVTDTQYF. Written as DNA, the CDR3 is TGTGCCAGCTCACCCAAACGGGGGGTCACAGATACGCAGTATTTT.

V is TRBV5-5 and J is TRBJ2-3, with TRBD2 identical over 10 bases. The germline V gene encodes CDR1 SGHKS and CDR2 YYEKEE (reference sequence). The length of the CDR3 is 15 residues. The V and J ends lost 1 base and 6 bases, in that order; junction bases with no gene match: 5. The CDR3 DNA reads TGTGCCAGCAGCTTGATACTAGCGGGACCCGATACGCAGTATTTT. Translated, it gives CASSLILAGPDTQYF.

CDR3 amino acids: CAISGGGRHTGELFF. In DNA, the CDR3 is TGTGCCATCAGTGGCGGGGGGCGGCACACCGGGGAGCTGTTTTTT. The chain employs TRBV10-3 and TRBJ2-2, with 8 bases aligning to TRBD2. CDR1 ENHRY and CDR2 SYGVKD come from the germline V gene. CDR3 size: 15 residues. Unmatched junction bases numbered 4, after V lost 4 bases and J lost 3 bases.

CDR3 protein: CASARTGAETQYF. The CDR3 DNA reads TGTGCCAGCGCCAGGACAGGGGCCGAGACCCAGTACTTC. The chain carries TRBV3-1 (or the pseudogene TRBV3-2) and TRBJ2-5; 9 nucleotides match TRBD1. The CDR3 length is 13 residues. Per germline, CDR1 LGHDT and CDR2 YNNKEL (reference sequence). The V segment lost 8 bases and the J segment 5 bases; nucleotides outside the gene matches: 6.

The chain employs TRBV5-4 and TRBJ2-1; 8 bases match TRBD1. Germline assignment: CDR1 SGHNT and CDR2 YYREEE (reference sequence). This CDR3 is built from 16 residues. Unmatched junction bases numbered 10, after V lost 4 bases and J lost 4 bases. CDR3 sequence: CASSLGGQGGYNEQFF. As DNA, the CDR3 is TGTGCCAGCAGCCTGGGTGGACAGGGAGGATACAATGAGCAGTTCTTC.

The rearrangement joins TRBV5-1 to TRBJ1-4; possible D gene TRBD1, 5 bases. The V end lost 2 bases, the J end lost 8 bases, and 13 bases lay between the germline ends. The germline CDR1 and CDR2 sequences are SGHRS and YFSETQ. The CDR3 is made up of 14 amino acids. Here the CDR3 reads CASSLAVGGEKLFF. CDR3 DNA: TGCGCCAGCAGCTTAGCGGTTGGGGGGGAAAAACTGTTTTTT.

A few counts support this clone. The CDR3 protein is CASSIPSGGSTGNTIYF. The CDR3 region has the DNA TGTGCCAGTAGTATCCCTTCAGGGGGAAGTACTGGAAACACCATATATTTT. The chain is built from TRBV19 and TRBJ1-3; the match to TRBD1 covers 7 bases. CDR1 and CDR2 (germline): LNHDA, SQIVND (reference sequence). Unmatched junction bases numbered 10, after V lost 3 bases and J lost 2 bases. The CDR3 runs to 17 residues. The whole variable domain, filled in from reference TRBV19 and TRBJ1-3, reads DGGITQSPKYLFRKEGQNVTLSCEQNLNHDAMYWYRQDPGQGLRLIYYSQIVNDFQKGDIAEGYSVSREKKESFPLTVTSAQKNPTAFYLCASSIPSGGSTGNTIYFGEGSWLTVV.

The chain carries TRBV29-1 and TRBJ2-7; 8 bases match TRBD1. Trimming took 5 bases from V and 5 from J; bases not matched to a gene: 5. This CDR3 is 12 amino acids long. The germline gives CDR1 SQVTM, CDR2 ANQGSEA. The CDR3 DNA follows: TGCAGCGTTCAGGGGGCGTTTAACGAGCAGTACTTC. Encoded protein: CSVQGAFNEQYF.

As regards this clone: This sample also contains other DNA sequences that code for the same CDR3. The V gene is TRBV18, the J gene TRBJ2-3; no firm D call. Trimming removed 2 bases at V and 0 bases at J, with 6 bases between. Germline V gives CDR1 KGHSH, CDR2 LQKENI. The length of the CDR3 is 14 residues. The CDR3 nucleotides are TGTGCCAGCTCACCAACCAGGAGCACAGATACGCAGTATTTT. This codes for CASSPTRSTDTQYF.

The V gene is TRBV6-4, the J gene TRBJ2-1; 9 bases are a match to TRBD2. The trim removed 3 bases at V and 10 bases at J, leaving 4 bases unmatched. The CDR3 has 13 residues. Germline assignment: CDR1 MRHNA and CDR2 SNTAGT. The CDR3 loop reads CASSEGRGGEQFF. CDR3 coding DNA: TGTGCCAGCAGTGAAGGGCGGGGGGGAGAGCAGTTCTTC.

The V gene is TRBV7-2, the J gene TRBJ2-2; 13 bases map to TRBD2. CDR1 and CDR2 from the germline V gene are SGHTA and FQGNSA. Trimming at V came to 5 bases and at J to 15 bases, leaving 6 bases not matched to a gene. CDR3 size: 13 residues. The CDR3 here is CASSPGLAGRVFF. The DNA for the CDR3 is TGTGCCAGCAGCCCGGGACTAGCGGGAAGGGTGTTTTTT.

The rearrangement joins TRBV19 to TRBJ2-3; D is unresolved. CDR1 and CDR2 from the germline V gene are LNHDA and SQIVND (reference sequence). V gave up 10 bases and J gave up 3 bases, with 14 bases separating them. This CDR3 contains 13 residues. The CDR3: CAIPPRKTDTQYF. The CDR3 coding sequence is TGTGCCATCCCCCCGAGGAAGACAGATACGCAGTATTTT.

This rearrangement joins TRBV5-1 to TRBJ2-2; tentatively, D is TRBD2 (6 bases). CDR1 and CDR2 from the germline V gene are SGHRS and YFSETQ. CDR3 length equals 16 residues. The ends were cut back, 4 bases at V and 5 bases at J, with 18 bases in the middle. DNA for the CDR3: TGCGCCAGCAGCGGGGGGAGCGTGACGGATACCGGGGAGCTGTTTTTT. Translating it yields CASSGGSVTDTGELFF. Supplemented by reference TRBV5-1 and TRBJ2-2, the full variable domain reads KAGVTQTPRYLIKTRGQQVTLSCSPISGHRSVSWYQQTPGQGLQFLFEYFSETQRNKGNFPGRFSGRQFSNSRSEMNVSTLELGDSALYLCASSGGSVTDTGELFFGEGSRLTVL.

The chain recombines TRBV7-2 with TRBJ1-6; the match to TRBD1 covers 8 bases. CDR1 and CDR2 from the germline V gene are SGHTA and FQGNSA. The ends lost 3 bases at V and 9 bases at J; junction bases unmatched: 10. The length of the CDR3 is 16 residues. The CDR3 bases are TGTGCCAGCAGCTTTGGAGCCGGGACAGGTCGTTCACCCCTCCACTTT. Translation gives CASSFGAGTGRSPLHF.

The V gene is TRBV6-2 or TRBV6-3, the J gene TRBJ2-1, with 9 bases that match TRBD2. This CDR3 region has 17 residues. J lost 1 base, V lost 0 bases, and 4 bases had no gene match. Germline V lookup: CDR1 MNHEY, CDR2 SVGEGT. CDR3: CASSYSLRGGSYNEQFF. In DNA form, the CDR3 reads TGTGCCAGCAGTTACTCGTTGCGGGGGGGATCCTACAATGAGCAGTTCTTC.

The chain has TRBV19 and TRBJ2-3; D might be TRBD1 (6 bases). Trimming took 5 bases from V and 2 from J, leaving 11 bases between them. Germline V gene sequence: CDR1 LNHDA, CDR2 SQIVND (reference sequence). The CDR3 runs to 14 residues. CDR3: CASSPRQVTDTQYF. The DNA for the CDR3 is TGTGCCAGTAGTCCCCGACAGGTCACAGATACGCAGTATTTT.